This T cell receptor (beta chain) is from a study of CD8 T cells in ankylosing spondylitis. This clonotype was detected ten times or more. The antigen remains undetermined. General study points: Seemingly distinctive of ankylosing spondylitis blood was a TCR beta motif formed by eight highly homologous variants.

The CDR3 is made up of 17 amino acids. V was clipped by 5 bases and J by 9 bases; unmatched bases: 22. Germline CDR1 and CDR2: MNHNS and SASEGT. TCRdb redid the calling of the 5' RACE reads with MiXCR, one entry per CDR3 protein. The sample lists around 890,000 distinct CDR3 sequences, roughly 12% occurring once. The chain combines TRBV6-1 with TRBJ2-7; 7 bases are a match to TRBD1. The source is a male donor with ankylosing spondylitis. The sequenced material came from blood, either unsorted or a sorted T cell fraction (not recorded which). This CDR3 reads CASSRSVMGEGATMQYF. The DNA of the CDR3 is TGTGCCAGCAGTAGGTCAGTGATGGGCGAGGGGGCTACGATGCAGTACTTC.